This entry lists 26 T cell receptor beta chains sequenced from one sample in a study of early T cells in non-severe SARS-CoV-2 infection. One entry per CDR3 protein results from TCRdb running MiXCR on the 5' RACE reads. The table has approximately 69,000 distinct CDR3 sequences, about 9% seen once. Input material: whole blood. These receptors were collected from an adult who was a healthcare worker with PCR-confirmed SARS-CoV-2 infection or an uninfected control (not recorded which).

This clonotype was seen ten or more times. The V call is TRBV6-2 or TRBV6-3, the J call TRBJ2-1, with 9 bases identical to TRBD2. Trimming cost V 6 bases and J 3 bases; bases outside gene matches: 6. This CDR3 comprises 15 residues. Looked up from germline, CDR1 is MNHEY and CDR2 is SVGEGT. In nucleotides, the CDR3 is TGTGCCAGCAGACTGTTTAGCGGGAGCTACAATGAGCAGTTCTTC. It yields the protein CASRLFSGSYNEQFF.

This clonotype was recorded at least ten times. The chain combines TRBV20-1 with TRBJ2-1; D not resolved. Germline CDR1 DFQATT, CDR2 SNEGSKA (reference sequence). The V end lost 0 bases, the J end lost 1 base, and 10 bases lay between the germline ends. The CDR3 extends over 15 amino acids. The CDR3 here is CSARDIPGSYNEQFF. CDR3 nucleotide sequence: TGCAGTGCTAGAGATATTCCGGGTTCCTACAATGAGCAGTTCTTC.

This clonotype was counted ten times or more. The chain employs TRBV29-1 and TRBJ2-5; no clear D gene. The V end was cut by 5 bases, the J end by 2 bases, with 12 bases between. The CDR3 totals 13 residues. Germline-derived CDR1 and CDR2 are SQVTM and ANQGSEA. This CDR3 reads CSVLSLSQETQYF. In DNA, the CDR3 is TGCAGCGTTCTTTCGTTGAGTCAAGAGACCCAGTACTTC.

This clonotype was counted at least ten times. The chain employs TRBV11-2 and TRBJ2-7; the D is unclear. This CDR3 spans 16 amino acids. Trimming shortened V by 4 bases and J by 3 bases, and 19 bases separated the two germline ends. CDR1 and CDR2 (germline): SGHAT, FQNNGV. CDR3 in DNA: TGTGCCAGCAGCTACATGGGGTCAATCCGAGGCTACGAGCAGTACTTC. Its protein product is CASSYMGSIRGYEQYF.

There are many counts of this clonotype. J is TRBJ2-4 and V is TRBV7-9; no clear D gene. The V and J ends lost 5 bases and 0 bases respectively, with 14 bases between them. This CDR3 has 16 residues. Germline values: CDR1 SEHNR, CDR2 FQNEAQ (reference sequence). DNA for the CDR3: TGTGCCAGCAGCCAGTCGGAATTCCTAGCCAAAAACATTCAGTACTTC. Its translation: CASSQSEFLAKNIQYF.

Only a few counts were recorded for this clonotype. Here the CDR3 reads CASSYELENEQFF. Here the CDR3 DNA reads TGTGCCAGCAGCTACGAATTGGAAAATGAGCAGTTCTTC. This chain uses TRBV7-6 with TRBJ2-1; unclear D gene. The germline CDR1 and CDR2 sequences are SGHVS and FNYEAQ. This CDR3 has 13 amino acids. Trimming left V 4 bases short and J 7 bases short, with 11 bases between.

This clonotype was observed at least ten times. The chain recombines TRBV11-1 with TRBJ2-1, with 7 bases matching TRBD2. V shed 7 bases, J shed 0 bases, and the junction held 6 bases outside the gene matches. Germline values: CDR1 SGHAT, CDR2 FQDESV (reference sequence). This CDR3 is built from 15 residues. The CDR3 here is CASTLLASSYNEQFF. The CDR3 region has the DNA TGTGCCAGCACCCTACTAGCGAGCTCCTACAATGAGCAGTTCTTC.

This clonotype was seen at least ten times. The CDR3 coding sequence is TGCGCCAGCAGCCAAAGGGAGGTGGACAATGAAAAACTGTTTTTT. Translating it yields CASSQREVDNEKLFF. The J gene is TRBJ1-4, the V gene TRBV5-1, with D unclear. The germline gives CDR1 SGHRS, CDR2 YFSETQ. V lost 4 bases, J lost 5 bases, and 15 bases lay in between. This CDR3 is built from 15 residues.

In this sample, this clonotype turned up a few times. J is TRBJ2-5 and V is TRBV7-2; no clear D gene. The V and J ends lost 4 bases and 4 bases respectively, with 13 bases between them. Germline CDR1 and CDR2: SGHTA and FQGNSA. This CDR3 contains 14 residues. The CDR3 spells CASSSGPRGETQYF. The DNA for the CDR3 is TGTGCCAGCAGCTCCGGGCCCCGAGGAGAGACCCAGTACTTC.

The table lists this clonotype with a few counts. The genes are TRBV9 and TRBJ2-3; 13 nucleotides align to TRBD2. Germline-derived CDR1 and CDR2 are SGDLS and YYNGEE. The J segment lost 4 bases and the V segment lost 4 bases, leaving 6 bases of the junction unmatched. The CDR3 spans 16 residues. The CDR3 DNA reads TGTGCCAGCAGCCCGGGACTAGCGGGGCTGCCAGATACGCAGTATTTT. Protein: CASSPGLAGLPDTQYF. Full variable domain (rest looked up from reference TRBV9 and TRBJ2-3): DSGVTQTPKHLITATGQRVTLRCSPRSGDLSVYWYQQSLDQGLQFLIQYYNGEERAKGNILERFSAQQFPDLHSELNLSSLELGDSALYFCASSPGLAGLPDTQYFGPGTRLTVL.

This clonotype has just a few counts. The V gene is TRBV7-8, the J gene TRBJ2-3, with D perhaps TRBD2 (5 bases). Germline V gene data show CDR1 as SGHVS and CDR2 as FQNEAQ. V lost 4 bases to trimming and J lost 0 bases, with 11 bases between them. This CDR3 has 15 amino acids. The CDR3 spells CASSSGLYSTDTQYF. As DNA, the CDR3 is TGTGCCAGCAGCTCCGGACTTTATAGCACAGATACGCAGTATTTT.

This clonotype was counted a single time. This chain uses TRBV19 with TRBJ1-1; perhaps TRBD1 as D (6 bases). V was clipped by 7 bases and J by 9 bases, with 9 bases between them. This CDR3 spans 10 amino acids. Germline CDR1 and CDR2: LNHDA and SQIVND (reference sequence). The CDR3 here is CASKGTKAFF. The CDR3 DNA follows: TGTGCCAGTAAAGGGACAAAAGCTTTCTTT.

This clonotype was recorded at least ten times. This chain links TRBV12-3 or TRBV12-4 with TRBJ1-4; no definite D call. V was cut by 3 bases and J by 0 bases, with 5 bases left in between. The CDR3 has 14 amino acids. The CDR3 DNA reads TGTGCCAGCAGTTTGCCCTCAACTAATGAAAAACTGTTTTTT. Translating gives CASSLPSTNEKLFF.

This clonotype was seen a few times. The V and J genes are TRBV19 and TRBJ2-1; D is unresolved. This CDR3 contains 13 residues. Germline V gene data show CDR1 as LNHDA and CDR2 as SQIVND (reference sequence). V dropped 8 bases and J dropped 2 bases, with 10 bases sitting between them. The DNA of the CDR3 is TGTGCCAGTCGTACCCTCCCCTACAATGAGCAGTTCTTC. It translates to CASRTLPYNEQFF. The complete variable domain, with remaining parts taken from reference TRBV19 and TRBJ2-1, reads DGGITQSPKYLFRKEGQNVTLSCEQNLNHDAMYWYRQDPGQGLRLIYYSQIVNDFQKGDIAEGYSVSREKKESFPLTVTSAQKNPTAFYLCASRTLPYNEQFFGPGTRLTVL.

The chain combines TRBV18 with TRBJ1-4; tentative D call: TRBD1 (6 bases). Germline CDR1 and CDR2: KGHSH and LQKENI. Between the trimmed V and J ends, which lost 3 bases and 6 bases, there was a span of 11 bases. The CDR3 totals 14 residues. In nucleotides, the CDR3 is TGTGCCAGCTCACCCAGGGGAAGGGATGAAAAACTGTTTTTT. Its protein is CASSPRGRDEKLFF.

This clonotype was recorded many times. The gene calls are TRBV10-3 and TRBJ2-3; possible D gene TRBD1, 6 bases. V was clipped by 5 bases and J by 6 bases, with 12 bases between them. In germline, CDR1 is ENHRY, CDR2 SYGVKD. The CDR3 covers 13 residues. The CDR3 region is CAISPRGSDTQYF. CDR3 nucleotide sequence: TGTGCCATCAGTCCCAGGGGCTCCGATACGCAGTATTTT.

In its sample, this clonotype was seen many times. The chain recombines TRBV11-2 with TRBJ1-4; D not resolved. The CDR3 has 13 amino acids. Germline lookup yields CDR1 SGHAT and CDR2 FQNNGV. The V gene lost 10 bases and the J gene lost 6 bases, with 15 bases spanning the gap. CDR3: CAIGDGLDEKLFF. Here the CDR3 DNA reads TGTGCCATCGGTGACGGCTTGGATGAAAAACTGTTTTTT. Together with reference TRBV11-2 and TRBJ1-4, the CDR3 gives the full variable domain: EAGVAQSPRYKIIEKRQSVAFWCNPISGHATLYWYQQILGQGPKLLIQFQNNGVVDDSQLPKDRFSAERLKGVDSTLKIQPAKLEDSAVYLCAIGDGLDEKLFFGSGTQLSVL.

This clonotype appeared many times. J is TRBJ2-3 and V is TRBV5-4; 8 bases map to TRBD1. The CDR3 is 15 amino acids. With V trimmed by 5 bases and J by 1 base, 6 bases remained unmatched. Looked up from germline, CDR1 is SGHNT and CDR2 is YYREEE (reference sequence). The chain's CDR3 is CASRDGQGGTDTQYF. The CDR3 DNA reads TGTGCCAGCAGGGATGGACAGGGCGGCACAGATACGCAGTATTTT.

This clonotype showed up just a few times. The rearrangement joins TRBV7-4 to TRBJ2-3; D may be TRBD1 or TRBD2 (5 bases each). Trimming left V 5 bases short and J 6 bases short, with 15 bases between. The CDR3 loop spans 14 amino acids. CDR1 and CDR2 from the germline V gene are SGHVT and SQSDAQ. The CDR3 here is CASSTGTGPDTQYF. The CDR3 DNA sequence: TGTGCCAGCAGCACCGGGACCGGCCCGGATACGCAGTATTTT. Full variable domain (remainder filled in from reference TRBV7-4 and TRBJ2-3): GAGVSQSPRYKVAKRGRDVALRCDSISGHVTLYWYRQTLGQGSEVLTYSQSDAQRDKSGRPSGRFSAERPERSVSTLKIQRTEQGDSAVYLCASSTGTGPDTQYFGPGTRLTVL.

This clonotype was counted many times. The genes are TRBV6-1 and TRBJ2-3, with 9 bases lining up with TRBD2. The germline V gene has CDR1 MNHNS and CDR2 SASEGT. After removal of 4 bases from V and 2 bases from J, the junction contained 10 bases not matched to a gene. CDR3 size: 17 residues. The CDR3 DNA is TGTGCCAGCAGTGTCCCCAGCGGGGGGTTGTCCACAGATACGCAGTATTTT. Its translation is CASSVPSGGLSTDTQYF.

The table lists this clonotype with many counts. This chain uses TRBV7-9 with TRBJ2-5; a weak D match, TRBD2 (5 bases). CDR1 and CDR2 (germline): SEHNR, FQNEAQ (reference sequence). V dropped 0 bases and J dropped 7 bases, with 12 bases sitting between them. The CDR3 extends over 14 amino acids. This chain's CDR3 is CASSLAADSGTQYF. CDR3 nucleotides: TGTGCCAGCAGCTTAGCAGCGGACTCAGGGACCCAGTACTTC.

CDR3 coding DNA: TGCAGTGCTAGGAAGCGGACAGATACGCAGTATTTT. Translation gives CSARKRTDTQYF. This rearrangement joins TRBV20-1 to TRBJ2-3; a possible D gene is TRBD2 (5 bases). This CDR3 has 12 amino acids. The V end was cut by 3 bases, the J end by 3 bases, with 7 bases between. The V gene's germline CDR1 is DFQATT and CDR2 SNEGSKA (reference sequence).

Only a few counts were recorded for this clonotype. This chain connects TRBV6-1 to TRBJ2-7; TRBD1 is a possible D gene (5 bases). V was trimmed by 10 bases and J by 4 bases, leaving 17 bases between them. Germline loops: CDR1 MNHNS, CDR2 SASEGT. This CDR3 has 13 residues. The CDR3 region has the DNA TGTGCCATTTCGACAGTCCCTGGGTACGAGCAGTACTTC. Its protein product is CAISTVPGYEQYF.

The chain carries TRBV7-9 and TRBJ1-5; perhaps TRBD1 as D (5 bases). Germline V lookup: CDR1 SEHNR, CDR2 FQNEAQ (reference sequence). V dropped 5 bases and J dropped 4 bases, with 15 bases sitting between them. CDR3 length equals 15 residues. Here the CDR3 reads CASSRMGPGNQPQHF. The CDR3 region has the DNA TGTGCCAGCAGCCGTATGGGACCTGGTAATCAGCCCCAGCATTTT.

This clonotype was recorded at least ten times. The chain recombines TRBV19 with TRBJ2-1; 11 bases are shared with TRBD2. With V trimmed by 2 bases and J by 7 bases, 4 bases remained unmatched. CDR3 length: 15 amino acids. Per the germline V gene, CDR1 is LNHDA and CDR2 is SQIVND (reference sequence). The chain's CDR3 is CASSISSGRMNEQFF. In nucleotides, the CDR3 is TGTGCCAGTAGTATATCTAGCGGGAGGATGAATGAGCAGTTCTTC.

CDR3 nucleotide sequence: TGTGCCAGCAGCATAGCTACTAGCGGGGGTTACGAGCAGTACTTC. It yields the protein CASSIATSGGYEQYF. The chain is built from TRBV21-1 and TRBJ2-7; TRBD2 is the table's D call, not checked against the DNA. TRBV21-1 is a recognized pseudogene. The CDR3 has 15 amino acids.